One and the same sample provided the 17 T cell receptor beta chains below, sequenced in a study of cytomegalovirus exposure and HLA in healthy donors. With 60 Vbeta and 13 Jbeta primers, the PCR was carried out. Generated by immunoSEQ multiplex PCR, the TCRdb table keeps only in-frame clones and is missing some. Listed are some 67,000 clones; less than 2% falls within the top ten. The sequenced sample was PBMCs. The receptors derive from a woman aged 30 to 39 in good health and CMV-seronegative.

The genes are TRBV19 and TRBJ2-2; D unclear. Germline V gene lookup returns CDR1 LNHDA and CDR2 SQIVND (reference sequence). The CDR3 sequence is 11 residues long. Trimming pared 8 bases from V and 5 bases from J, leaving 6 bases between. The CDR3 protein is CASEETGELFF. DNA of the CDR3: TGTGCCAGTGAAGAGACCGGGGAGCTGTTTTTT.

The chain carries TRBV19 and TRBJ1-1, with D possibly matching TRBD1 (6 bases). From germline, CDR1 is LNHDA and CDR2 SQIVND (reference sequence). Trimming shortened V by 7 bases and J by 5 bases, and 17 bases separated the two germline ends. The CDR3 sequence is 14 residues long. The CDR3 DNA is TGTGCCAGTATGGGCCACAGGGTGGGAACTGAAGCTTTCTTT. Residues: CASMGHRVGTEAFF.

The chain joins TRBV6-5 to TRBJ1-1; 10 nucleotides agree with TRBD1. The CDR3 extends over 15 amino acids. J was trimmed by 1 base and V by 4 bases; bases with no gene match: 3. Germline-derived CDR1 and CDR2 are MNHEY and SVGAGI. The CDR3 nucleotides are TGTGCCAGCAGTTCCGGGACAGGGGCGAACACTGAAGCTTTCTTT. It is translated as CASSSGTGANTEAFF.

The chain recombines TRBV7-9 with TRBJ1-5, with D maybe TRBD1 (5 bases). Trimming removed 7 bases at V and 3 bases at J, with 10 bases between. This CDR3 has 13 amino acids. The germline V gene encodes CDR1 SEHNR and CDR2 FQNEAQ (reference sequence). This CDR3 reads CASTRGYNQPQHF. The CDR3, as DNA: TGTGCCAGCACTCGGGGGTACAATCAGCCCCAGCATTTT. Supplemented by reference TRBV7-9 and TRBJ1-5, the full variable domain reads DTGVSQNPRHKITKRGQNVTFRCDPISEHNRLYWYRQTLGQGPEFLTYFQNEAQLEKSRLLSDRFSAERPKGSFSTLEIQRTEQGDSAMYLCASTRGYNQPQHFGDGTRLSIL.

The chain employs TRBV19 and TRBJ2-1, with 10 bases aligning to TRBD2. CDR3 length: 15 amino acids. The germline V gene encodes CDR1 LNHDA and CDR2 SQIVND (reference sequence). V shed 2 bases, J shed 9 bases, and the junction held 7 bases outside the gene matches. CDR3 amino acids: CASSIRSGRGSEQFF. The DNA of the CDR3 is TGTGCCAGTAGTATAAGGAGCGGGAGGGGCAGTGAGCAGTTCTTC.

The CDR3 protein is CAITGTSGTEAFF. CDR3 coding DNA: TGTGCCATCACCGGGACATCGGGCACTGAAGCTTTCTTT. The chain has TRBV10-3 and TRBJ1-1, with D maybe TRBD1 (6 bases). CDR1 and CDR2 (germline): ENHRY, SYGVKD. The CDR3 runs to 13 residues. The germline V and J ends were trimmed by 7 bases and 4 bases, with 13 bases remaining between them.

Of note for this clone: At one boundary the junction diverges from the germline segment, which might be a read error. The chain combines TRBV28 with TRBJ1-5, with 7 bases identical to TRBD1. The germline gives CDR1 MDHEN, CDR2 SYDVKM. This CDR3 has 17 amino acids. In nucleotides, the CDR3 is TGTGCCAGCAGTAGTTACCCAGGGGGAGTAGGGAATCAGCTCCAGCATTTT. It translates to CASSSYPGGVGNQLQHF.

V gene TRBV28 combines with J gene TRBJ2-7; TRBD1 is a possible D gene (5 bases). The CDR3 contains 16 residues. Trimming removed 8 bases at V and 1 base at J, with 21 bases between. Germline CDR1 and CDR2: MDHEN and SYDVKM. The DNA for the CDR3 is TGTGCCAGCCCCCCAGGGCCCGAACAAAGATCCTACGAGCAGTACTTC. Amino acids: CASPPGPEQRSYEQYF.

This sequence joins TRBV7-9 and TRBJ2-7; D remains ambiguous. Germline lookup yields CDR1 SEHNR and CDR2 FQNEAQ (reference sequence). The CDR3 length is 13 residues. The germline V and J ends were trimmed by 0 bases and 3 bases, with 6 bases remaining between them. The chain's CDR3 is CASSLAGFYEQYF. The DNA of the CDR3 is TGTGCCAGCAGCTTAGCGGGCTTCTACGAGCAGTACTTC.

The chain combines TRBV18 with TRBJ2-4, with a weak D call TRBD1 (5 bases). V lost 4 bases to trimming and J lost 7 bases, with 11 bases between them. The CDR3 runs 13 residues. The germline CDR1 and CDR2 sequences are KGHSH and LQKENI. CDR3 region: CASSLLKGNIQYF. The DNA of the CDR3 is TGTGCCAGCTCACTGCTCAAGGGGAACATTCAGTACTTC.

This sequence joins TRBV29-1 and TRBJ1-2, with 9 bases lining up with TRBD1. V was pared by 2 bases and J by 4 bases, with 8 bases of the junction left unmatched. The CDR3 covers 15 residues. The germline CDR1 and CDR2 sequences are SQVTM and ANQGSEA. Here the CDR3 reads CSVESRDREPYGYTF. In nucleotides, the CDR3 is TGCAGCGTTGAATCTAGGGACAGGGAACCCTATGGCTACACCTTC.

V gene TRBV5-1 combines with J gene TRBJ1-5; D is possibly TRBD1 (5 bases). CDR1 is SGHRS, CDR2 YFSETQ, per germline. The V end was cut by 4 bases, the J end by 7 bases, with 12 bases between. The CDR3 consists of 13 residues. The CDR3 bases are TGCGCCAGCAGCGAGGAGGGGATGCAGCCCCAGCATTTT. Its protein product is CASSEEGMQPQHF. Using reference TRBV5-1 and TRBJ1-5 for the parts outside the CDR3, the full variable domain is KAGVTQTPRYLIKTRGQQVTLSCSPISGHRSVSWYQQTPGQGLQFLFEYFSETQRNKGNFPGRFSGRQFSNSRSEMNVSTLELGDSALYLCASSEEGMQPQHFGDGTRLSIL.

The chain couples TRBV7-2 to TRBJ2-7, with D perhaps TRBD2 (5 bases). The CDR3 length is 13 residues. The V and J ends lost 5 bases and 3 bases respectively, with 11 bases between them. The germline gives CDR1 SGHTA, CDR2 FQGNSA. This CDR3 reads CASSLRGSYEQYF. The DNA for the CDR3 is TGTGCCAGCAGCCTCAGAGGGAGCTACGAGCAGTACTTC.

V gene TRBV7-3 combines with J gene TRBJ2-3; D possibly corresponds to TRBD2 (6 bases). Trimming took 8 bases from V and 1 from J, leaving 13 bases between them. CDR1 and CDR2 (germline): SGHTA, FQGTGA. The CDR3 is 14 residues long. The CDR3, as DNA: TGTGCCAGCGGGACCGGAGGGCGCACAGATACGCAGTATTTT. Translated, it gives CASGTGGRTDTQYF. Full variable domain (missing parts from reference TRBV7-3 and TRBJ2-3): GAGVSQTPSNKVTEKGKYVELRCDPISGHTALYWYRQSLGQGPEFLIYFQGTGAADDSGLPNDRFFAVRPEGSVSTLKIQRTERGDSAVYLCASGTGGRTDTQYFGPGTRLTVL.

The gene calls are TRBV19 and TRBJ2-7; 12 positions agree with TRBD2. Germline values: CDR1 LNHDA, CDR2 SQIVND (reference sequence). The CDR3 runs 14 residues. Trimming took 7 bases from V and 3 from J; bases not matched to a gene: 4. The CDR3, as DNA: TGTGCCAGTACCCCGACTAGCGGGAGCTACGAGCAGTACTTC. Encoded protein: CASTPTSGSYEQYF.

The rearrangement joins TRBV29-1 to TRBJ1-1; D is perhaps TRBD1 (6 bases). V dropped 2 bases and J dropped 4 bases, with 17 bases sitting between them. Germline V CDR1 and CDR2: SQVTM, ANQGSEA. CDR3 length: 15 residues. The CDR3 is CSVERNRGTPTEAFF. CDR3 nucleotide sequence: TGCAGCGTTGAAAGAAACAGAGGGACACCCACTGAAGCTTTCTTT.

The CDR3 region has the DNA TGTGCCAGCAGTGGGGACACGCTAGCCAAAAACATTCAGTACTTC. It yields the protein CASSGDTLAKNIQYF. The chain recombines TRBV2 with TRBJ2-4; possibly TRBD1 for D (6 bases). This CDR3 region has 15 residues. Germline CDR1 and CDR2: SNHLY and FYNNEI. The V and J ends lost 4 bases and 0 bases respectively, with 10 bases between them. The full variable domain, with the rest looked up from reference TRBV2 and TRBJ2-4, is EPEVTQTPSHQVTQMGQEVILRCVPISNHLYFYWYRQILGQKVEFLVSFYNNEISEKSEIFDDQFSVERPDGSNFTLKIRSTKLEDSAMYFCASSGDTLAKNIQYFGAGTRLSVL.